This is a list of T cell receptor beta chains from one sample in a study of OX40 agonist ivuxolimab in advanced cancers. Measured with immunoSEQ multiplex PCR; TCRdb has only the in-frame clones, and not every one. The table includes around 71,000 clones, around 86% detected once. Sequencing was performed on CD4+ or CD8+ T cells sorted from blood, taken in a trial of the OX40 agonist ivuxolimab. The receptors shown here come from an adult with an advanced solid tumor such as melanoma, head and neck, liver or kidney cancer. The CDR3 runs from the conserved cysteine through the conserved F or W. The D gene is left open where the match is weak. Size values are once, few and many counts, or a class for expanded clones, and some rows have none.

v_gene	j_gene	d_gene	abundance	CDR3aa	CDR3nt
TRBV4-2	TRBJ2-5	NA	NA	CASSQPPLEETQYF	TGTGCCAGCAGCCAACCCCCCCTGGAGGAGACCCAGTACTTC
TRBV4-2	TRBJ1-6	NA	NA	CASSQEGRSPLHF	TGTGCCAGCAGCCAAGAAGGGCGCTCACCCCTCCACTTT
TRBV28	TRBJ2-1	TRBD2	NA	CASSWDGTSGINEQFF	TGTGCCAGCAGTTGGGACGGGACTAGCGGGATAAATGAGCAGTTCTTC
TRBV5-6	TRBJ1-5	TRBD1	NA	CASSSDRAASYQPQHF	TGTGCCAGCAGCTCCGACAGGGCGGCTTCGTATCAGCCCCAGCATTTT
TRBV18	TRBJ2-5	NA	NA	CASSRIQETQYF	TGTGCCAGCTCAAGGATCCAAGAGACCCAGTACTTC
TRBV9	TRBJ2-3	NA	NA	CASSLEGLFTDTQYF	TGTGCCAGCAGCCTCGAAGGACTCTTCACAGATACGCAGTATTTT
TRBV28	TRBJ2-4	NA	NA	CASSLEGAGKNIQYF	TGTGCCAGCAGTTTAGAAGGGGCCGGCAAAAACATTCAGTACTTC
TRBV28	TRBJ2-5	NA	NA	CASSPLWTYQETQYF	TGTGCCAGCAGCCCTCTTTGGACGTACCAAGAGACCCAGTACTTC
TRBV7-2	TRBJ2-3	NA	few	CASSLLGIGDTQYF	TGTGCCAGCAGCTTACTCGGGATAGGGGATACGCAGTATTTT
TRBV18	TRBJ2-7	TRBD1	NA	CASSPPASGGISYEQYF	TGTGCCAGCTCACCACCGGCCTCAGGGGGCATCTCCTACGAGCAGTACTTC
TRBV5-1	TRBJ2-2	NA	once	CASSFRGNTGELFF	TGCGCCAGCAGCTTCAGGGGGAACACCGGGGAGCTGTTTTTT
TRBV18	TRBJ2-1	TRBD2	NA	CASSPPGLAGSHEQFF	TGTGCCAGCTCACCACCGGGACTAGCGGGATCGCATGAGCAGTTCTTC
TRBV9	TRBJ2-1	TRBD1	NA	CASSVQGANLYNEQFF	TGTGCCAGCAGCGTACAGGGGGCTAACCTCTACAATGAGCAGTTCTTC
TRBV9	TRBJ2-7	NA	NA	CASSPAGSTPSEQYF	TGTGCCAGCAGCCCCGCCGGGAGTACTCCTTCCGAGCAGTACTTC
TRBV6-5	TRBJ2-3	NA	NA	CASSKGNHNTQYF	TGTGCCAGCAGCAAAGGGAACCACAATACGCAGTATTTT
TRBV10-3	TRBJ1-3	NA	NA	CAISESGNTIYF	TGTGCCATCAGTGAGTCTGGAAACACCATATATTTT
TRBV2	TRBJ2-5	TRBD2	NA	CASAGGASGPRQETQYF	TGTGCCAGCGCTGGGGGTGCTAGCGGCCCAAGACAAGAGACCCAGTACTTC
TRBV11-3	TRBJ1-1	TRBD1	NA	CASSKGAGSTEAFF	TGTGCCAGCTCAAAGGGGGCGGGTTCCACTGAAGCTTTCTTT
TRBV19	TRBJ1-1	TRBD1	NA	CASSIRDRGLGTEAFF	TGTGCCAGTAGTATCCGGGACAGGGGGCTTGGGACTGAAGCTTTCTTT
TRBV18	TRBJ1-1	NA	NA	CASSPLSTAEAFF	TGTGCCAGCTCACCATTATCCACAGCTGAAGCTTTCTTT
TRBV25-1	TRBJ1-1	NA	NA	CASSDRPNTEAFF	TGTGCCAGCAGCGACAGGCCAAACACTGAAGCTTTCTTT
TRBV5-6	TRBJ2-7	TRBD2	NA	CASSLRLAALRSYEQYF	TGTGCCAGCAGCTTGAGGCTAGCGGCCCTTAGATCCTACGAGCAGTACTTC
TRBV7-2	TRBJ2-7	TRBD2	NA	CASSSPLAGGSEQYF	TGTGCCAGCAGCTCCCCCCTAGCGGGAGGGTCTGAGCAGTACTTC
TRBV28	TRBJ1-2	NA	NA	CASSKTGNYGYTF	TGTGCCAGCAGCAAGACAGGCAACTATGGCTACACCTTC
TRBV6-6	TRBJ1-1	TRBD1	NA	CASSTRQGGMSIEAFF	TGTGCCAGCAGTACGAGACAGGGCGGTATGTCGATTGAAGCTTTCTTT
TRBV30	TRBJ1-5	TRBD1	NA	CAWSALTGGEQPQHF	TGTGCCTGGAGTGCCCTCACAGGGGGCGAACAGCCCCAGCATTTT
TRBV19	TRBJ1-3	NA	NA	CASRVWGPDSGNTIYF	TGTGCCAGTAGGGTCTGGGGCCCAGACTCTGGAAACACCATATATTTT
TRBV7-2	TRBJ2-5	NA	NA	CASSFLGTQYF	TGTGCCAGCAGCTTCTTAGGGACCCAGTACTTC
TRBV27	TRBJ2-1	NA	NA	CASTFRPGLTYNEQFF	TGTGCCAGCACCTTTAGGCCGGGACTTACCTACAATGAGCAGTTCTTC
TRBV30	TRBJ2-5	NA	NA	CAWSVLRGETQYF	TGTGCCTGGAGTGTACTCAGGGGAGAGACCCAGTACTTC
TRBV7-8	TRBJ1-5	NA	NA	CASSLAERGVGQPQHF	TGTGCCAGCAGCTTAGCCGAGCGGGGGGTAGGTCAGCCCCAGCATTTT
TRBV28	TRBJ1-1	NA	NA	CASSPGDTGSHTEAFF	TGTGCCAGCAGCCCCGGGGACACGGGAAGTCACACTGAAGCTTTCTTT
TRBV28	TRBJ1-5	NA	once	CASSLSHRNQPQHF	TGTGCCAGCAGTTTATCTCACAGAAATCAGCCCCAGCATTTT
TRBV28	TRBJ1-6	NA	NA	CASNNNSPLHF	TGTGCCAGCAATAATAATTCACCCCTCCACTTT